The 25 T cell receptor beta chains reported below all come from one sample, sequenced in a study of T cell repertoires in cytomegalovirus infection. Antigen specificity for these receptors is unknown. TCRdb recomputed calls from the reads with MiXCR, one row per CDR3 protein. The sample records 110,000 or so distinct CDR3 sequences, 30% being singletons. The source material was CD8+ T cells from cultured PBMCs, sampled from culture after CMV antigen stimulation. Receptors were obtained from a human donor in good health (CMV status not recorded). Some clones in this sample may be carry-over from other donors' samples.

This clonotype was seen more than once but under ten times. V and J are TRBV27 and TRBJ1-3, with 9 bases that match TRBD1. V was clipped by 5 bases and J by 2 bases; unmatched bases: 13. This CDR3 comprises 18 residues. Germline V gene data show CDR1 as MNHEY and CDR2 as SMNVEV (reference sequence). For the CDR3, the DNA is TGTGCCAGCAGTCCGAAGATAACAGGGGGCAGGGCTGGAAACACCATATATTTT. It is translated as CASSPKITGGRAGNTIYF.

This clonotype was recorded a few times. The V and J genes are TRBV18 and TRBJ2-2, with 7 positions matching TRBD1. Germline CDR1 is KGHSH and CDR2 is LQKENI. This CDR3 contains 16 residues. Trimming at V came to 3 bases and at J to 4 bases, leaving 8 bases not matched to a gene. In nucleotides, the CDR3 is TGTGCCAGCTCACCTGTGGACAGGAGAGGCACCGGGGAGCTGTTTTTT. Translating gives CASSPVDRRGTGELFF.

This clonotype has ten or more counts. This chain's CDR3 is CASYTEGDNYEQYF. CDR3 bases: TGTGCCAGCTACACCGAAGGGGACAACTACGAGCAGTACTTC. The rearrangement uses TRBV6-2 or TRBV6-3 and TRBJ2-7; D is possibly TRBD1 (6 bases). The germline V gene encodes CDR1 MNHEY and CDR2 SVGEGT. CDR3 length: 14 amino acids. Trimming stripped 8 bases from V and 3 bases from J, with 17 bases between.

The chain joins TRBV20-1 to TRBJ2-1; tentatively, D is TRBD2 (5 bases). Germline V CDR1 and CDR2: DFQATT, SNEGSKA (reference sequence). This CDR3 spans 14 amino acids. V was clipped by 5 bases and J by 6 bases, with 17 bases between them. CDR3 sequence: CSAPGLPQTNEQFF. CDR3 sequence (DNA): TGCAGTGCTCCAGGACTCCCACAGACCAATGAGCAGTTCTTC.

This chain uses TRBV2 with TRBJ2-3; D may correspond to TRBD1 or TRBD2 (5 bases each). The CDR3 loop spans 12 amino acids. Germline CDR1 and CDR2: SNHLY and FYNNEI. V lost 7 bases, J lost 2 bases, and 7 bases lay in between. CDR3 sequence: CASTGTTDTQYF. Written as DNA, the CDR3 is TGTGCCAGCACAGGGACCACAGATACGCAGTATTTT.

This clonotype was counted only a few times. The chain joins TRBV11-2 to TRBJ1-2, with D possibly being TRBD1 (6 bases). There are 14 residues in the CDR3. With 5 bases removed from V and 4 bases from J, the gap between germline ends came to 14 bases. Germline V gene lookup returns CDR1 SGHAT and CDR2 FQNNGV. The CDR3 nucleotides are TGTGCCAGCAGCGGATCAGGGGCCCTCTATGGCTACACCTTC. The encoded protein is CASSGSGALYGYTF.

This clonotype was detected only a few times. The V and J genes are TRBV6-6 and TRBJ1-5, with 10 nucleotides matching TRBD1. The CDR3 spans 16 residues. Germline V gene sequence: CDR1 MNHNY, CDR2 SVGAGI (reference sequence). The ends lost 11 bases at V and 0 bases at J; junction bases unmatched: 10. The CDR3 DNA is TGTGCCTCCGCCGGGACAGGGGAATATAGCAATCAGCCCCAGCATTTT. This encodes CASAGTGEYSNQPQHF.

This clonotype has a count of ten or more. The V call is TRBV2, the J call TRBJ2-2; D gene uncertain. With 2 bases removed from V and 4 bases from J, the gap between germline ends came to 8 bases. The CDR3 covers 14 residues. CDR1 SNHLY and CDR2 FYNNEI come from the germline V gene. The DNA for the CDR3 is TGTGCCAGCAGTGAACGTCAGATCACCGGGGAGCTGTTTTTT. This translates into CASSERQITGELFF.

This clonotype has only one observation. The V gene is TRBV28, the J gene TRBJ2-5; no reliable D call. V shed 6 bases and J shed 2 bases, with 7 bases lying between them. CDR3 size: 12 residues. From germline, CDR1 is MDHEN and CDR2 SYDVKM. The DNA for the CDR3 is TGTGCCAGCAGCAAAACACAAGAGACCCAGTACTTC. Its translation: CASSKTQETQYF.

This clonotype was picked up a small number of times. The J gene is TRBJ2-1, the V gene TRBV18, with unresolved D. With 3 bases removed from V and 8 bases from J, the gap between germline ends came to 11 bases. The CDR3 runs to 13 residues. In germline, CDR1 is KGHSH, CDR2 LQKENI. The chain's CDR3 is CASSPDGWDEQFF. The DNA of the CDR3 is TGTGCCAGCTCACCCGACGGGTGGGATGAGCAGTTCTTC.

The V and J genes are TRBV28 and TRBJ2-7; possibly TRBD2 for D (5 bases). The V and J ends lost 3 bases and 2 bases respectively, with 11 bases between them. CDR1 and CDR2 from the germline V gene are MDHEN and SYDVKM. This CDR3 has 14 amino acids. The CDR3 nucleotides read TGTGCCAGCAGTTTCTCGCGGGTAACCTACGAGCAGTACTTC. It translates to CASSFSRVTYEQYF.

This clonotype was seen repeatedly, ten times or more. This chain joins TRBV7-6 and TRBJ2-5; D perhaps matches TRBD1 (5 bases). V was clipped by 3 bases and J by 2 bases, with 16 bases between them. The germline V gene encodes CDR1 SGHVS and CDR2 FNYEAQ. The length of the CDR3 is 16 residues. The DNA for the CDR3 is TGTGCCAGCAGCTTGACCCAGGGCCGTTATCAAGAGACCCAGTACTTC. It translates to CASSLTQGRYQETQYF.

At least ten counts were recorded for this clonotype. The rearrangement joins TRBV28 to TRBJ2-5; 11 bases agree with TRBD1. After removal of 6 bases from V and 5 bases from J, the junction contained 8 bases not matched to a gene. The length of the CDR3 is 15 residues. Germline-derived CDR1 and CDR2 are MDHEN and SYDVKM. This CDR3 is CASRGDRGIYETQYF. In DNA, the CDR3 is TGTGCCAGCAGGGGGGACAGGGGGATTTATGAGACCCAGTACTTC.

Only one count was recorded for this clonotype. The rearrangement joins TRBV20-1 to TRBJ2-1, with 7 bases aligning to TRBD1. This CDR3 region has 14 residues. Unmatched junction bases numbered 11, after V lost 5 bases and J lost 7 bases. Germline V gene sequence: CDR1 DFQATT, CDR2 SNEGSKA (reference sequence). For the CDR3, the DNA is TGCAGTGCTGGCGGAGAGGGGGCTACGAATGAGCAGTTCTTC. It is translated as CSAGGEGATNEQFF.

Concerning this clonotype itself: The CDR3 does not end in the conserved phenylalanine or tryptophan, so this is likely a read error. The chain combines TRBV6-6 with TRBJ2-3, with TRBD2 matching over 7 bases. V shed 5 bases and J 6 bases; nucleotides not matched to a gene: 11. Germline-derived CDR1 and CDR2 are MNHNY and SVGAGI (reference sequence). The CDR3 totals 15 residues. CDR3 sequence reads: CASSEGLSPADTQYI. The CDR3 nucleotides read TGTGCCAGCAGTGAGGGACTAAGCCCAGCGGATACGCAGTATATT.

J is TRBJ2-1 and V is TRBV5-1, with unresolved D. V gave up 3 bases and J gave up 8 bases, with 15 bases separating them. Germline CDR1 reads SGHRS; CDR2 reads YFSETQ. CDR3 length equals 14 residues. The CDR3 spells CASSSQSQKDEQFF. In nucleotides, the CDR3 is TGCGCCAGCAGCTCCCAATCACAAAAGGATGAGCAGTTCTTC.

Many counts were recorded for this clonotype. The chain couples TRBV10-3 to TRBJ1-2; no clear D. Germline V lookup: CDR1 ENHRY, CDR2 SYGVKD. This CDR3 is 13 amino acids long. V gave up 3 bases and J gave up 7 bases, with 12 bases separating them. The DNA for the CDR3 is TGTGCCATCAGTGAAGAGGAGAGCGGTGGCTACACCTTC. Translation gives CAISEEESGGYTF.

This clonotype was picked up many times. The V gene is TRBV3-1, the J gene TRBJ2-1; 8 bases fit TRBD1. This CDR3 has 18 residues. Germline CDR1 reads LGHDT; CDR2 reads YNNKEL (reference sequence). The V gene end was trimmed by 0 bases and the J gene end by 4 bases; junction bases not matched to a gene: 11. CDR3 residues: CASSQELGQEVVYNEQFF. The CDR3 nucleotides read TGTGCCAGCAGCCAAGAGTTGGGACAGGAGGTTGTATACAATGAGCAGTTCTTC.

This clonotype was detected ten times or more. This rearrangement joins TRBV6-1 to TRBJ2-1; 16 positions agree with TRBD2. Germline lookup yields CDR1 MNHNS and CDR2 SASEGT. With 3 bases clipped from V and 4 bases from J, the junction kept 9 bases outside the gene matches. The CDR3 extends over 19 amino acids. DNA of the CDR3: TGTGCCAGCAGTGAGACTTGGGGACTAGCGGGGGGGAGGTACAATGAGCAGTTCTTC. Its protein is CASSETWGLAGGRYNEQFF.

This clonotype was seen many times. The CDR3, as DNA: TGTGCCAGCAGTGAAGCGCGTGGCGGGGAGCTGTTTTTT. Amino acid sequence: CASSEARGGELFF. The rearrangement joins TRBV6-1 to TRBJ2-2; D is ambiguous. Trimming cost V 0 bases and J 7 bases, with 6 bases left between them. The germline V gene has CDR1 MNHNS and CDR2 SASEGT. This CDR3 comprises 13 residues.

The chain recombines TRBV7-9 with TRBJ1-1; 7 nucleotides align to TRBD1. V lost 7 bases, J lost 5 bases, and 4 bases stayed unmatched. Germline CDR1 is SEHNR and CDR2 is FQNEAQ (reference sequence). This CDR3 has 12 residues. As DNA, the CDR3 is TGTGCCAGCACCCAGGGGGGTACTGAAGCTTTCTTT. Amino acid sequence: CASTQGGTEAFF. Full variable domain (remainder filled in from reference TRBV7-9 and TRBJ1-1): DTGVSQNPRHKITKRGQNVTFRCDPISEHNRLYWYRQTLGQGPEFLTYFQNEAQLEKSRLLSDRFSAERPKGSFSTLEIQRTEQGDSAMYLCASTQGGTEAFFGQGTRLTVV.

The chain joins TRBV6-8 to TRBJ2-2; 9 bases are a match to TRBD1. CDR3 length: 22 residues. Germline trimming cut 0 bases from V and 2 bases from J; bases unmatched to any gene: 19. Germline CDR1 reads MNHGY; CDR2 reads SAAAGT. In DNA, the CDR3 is TGTGCCAGCAGTTACTCCTTTTATCAAACCGACAGGGGGGAAGAAAACACCGGGGAGCTGTTTTTT. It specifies CASSYSFYQTDRGEENTGELFF.

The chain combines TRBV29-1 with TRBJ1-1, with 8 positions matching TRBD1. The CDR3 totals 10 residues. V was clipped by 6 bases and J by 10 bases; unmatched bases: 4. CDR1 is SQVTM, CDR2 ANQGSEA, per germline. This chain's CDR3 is CSVDRGRAFF. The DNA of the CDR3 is TGCAGCGTCGACAGGGGAAGAGCTTTCTTT.

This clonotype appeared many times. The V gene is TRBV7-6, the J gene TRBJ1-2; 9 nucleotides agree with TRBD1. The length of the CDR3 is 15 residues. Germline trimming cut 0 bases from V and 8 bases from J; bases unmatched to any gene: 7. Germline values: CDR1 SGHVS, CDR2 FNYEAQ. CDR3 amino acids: CASSLARTGDYGYTF. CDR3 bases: TGTGCCAGCAGCTTAGCTCGGACAGGGGATTACGGCTACACCTTC.

In DNA, the CDR3 is TGCAGCGTTGCTACAGGGCTCACAGATACGCAGTATTTT. The encoded protein is CSVATGLTDTQYF. The chain combines TRBV29-1 with TRBJ2-3, with D possibly TRBD1 on 6 matching bases. The CDR3 runs to 13 residues. Trimming shortened V by 4 bases and J by 2 bases, and 10 bases separated the two germline ends. Germline V gene data show CDR1 as SQVTM and CDR2 as ANQGSEA.